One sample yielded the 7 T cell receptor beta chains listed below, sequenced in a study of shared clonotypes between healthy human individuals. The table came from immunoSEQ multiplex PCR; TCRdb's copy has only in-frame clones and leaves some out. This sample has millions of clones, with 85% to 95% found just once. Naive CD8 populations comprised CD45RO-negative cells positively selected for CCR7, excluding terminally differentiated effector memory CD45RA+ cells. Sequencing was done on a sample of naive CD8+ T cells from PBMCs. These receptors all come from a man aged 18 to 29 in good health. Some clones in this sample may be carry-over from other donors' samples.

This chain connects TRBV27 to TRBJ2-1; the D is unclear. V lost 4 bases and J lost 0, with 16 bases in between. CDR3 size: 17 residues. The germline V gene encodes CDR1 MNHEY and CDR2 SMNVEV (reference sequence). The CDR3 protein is CASSWVSVRGSYNEQFF. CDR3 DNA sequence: TGTGCCAGCAGTTGGGTTTCGGTCCGCGGCTCCTACAATGAGCAGTTCTTC.

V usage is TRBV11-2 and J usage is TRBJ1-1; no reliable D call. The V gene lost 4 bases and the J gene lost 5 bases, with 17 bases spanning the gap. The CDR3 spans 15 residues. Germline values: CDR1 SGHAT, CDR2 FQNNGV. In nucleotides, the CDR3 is TGTGCCAGCAGCTCTCGACACGGGGTCGAGACTGAAGCTTTCTTT. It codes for CASSSRHGVETEAFF.

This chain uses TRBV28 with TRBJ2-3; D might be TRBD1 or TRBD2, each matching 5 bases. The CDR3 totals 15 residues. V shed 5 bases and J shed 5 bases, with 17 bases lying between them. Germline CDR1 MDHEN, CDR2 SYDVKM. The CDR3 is CASSDRGRAVDTQYF. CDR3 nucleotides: TGTGCCAGCAGTGACCGGGGCAGGGCGGTAGATACGCAGTATTTT.

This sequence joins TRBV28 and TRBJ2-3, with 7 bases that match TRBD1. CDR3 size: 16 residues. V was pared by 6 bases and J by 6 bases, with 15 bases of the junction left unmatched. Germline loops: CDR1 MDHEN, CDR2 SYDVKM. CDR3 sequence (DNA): TGTGCCAGCAGGAGAGTCGGGACAGCTTATCGGGATACGCAGTATTTT. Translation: CASRRVGTAYRDTQYF.

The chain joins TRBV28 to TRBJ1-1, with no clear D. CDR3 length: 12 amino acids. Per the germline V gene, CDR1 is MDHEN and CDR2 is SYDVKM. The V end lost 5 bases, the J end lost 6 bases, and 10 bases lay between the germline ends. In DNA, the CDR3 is TGTGCCAGCAGTCCCTCGGGTCCTGAAGCTTTCTTT. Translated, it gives CASSPSGPEAFF.

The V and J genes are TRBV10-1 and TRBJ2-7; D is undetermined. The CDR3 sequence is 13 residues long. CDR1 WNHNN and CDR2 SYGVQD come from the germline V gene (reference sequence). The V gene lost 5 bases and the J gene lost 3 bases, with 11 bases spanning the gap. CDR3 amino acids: CASSKKQYYEQYF. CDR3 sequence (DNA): TGCGCCAGCAGTAAGAAGCAATACTACGAGCAGTACTTC.

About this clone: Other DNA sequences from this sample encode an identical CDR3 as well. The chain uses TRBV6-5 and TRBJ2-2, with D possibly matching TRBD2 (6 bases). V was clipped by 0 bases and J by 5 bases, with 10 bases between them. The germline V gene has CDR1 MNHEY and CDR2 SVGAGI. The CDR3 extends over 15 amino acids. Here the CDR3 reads CASSYSRENTGELFF. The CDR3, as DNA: TGTGCCAGCAGTTACTCTCGGGAGAATACCGGGGAGCTGTTTTTT.